The 25 T cell receptor beta chains below all came from one sample that was sequenced in a study of molecular identifiers for immune sequencing clone quantification. Each CDR3 protein gets one entry after TCRdb re-called the PCR reads with MiXCR. The table lists over 600,000 distinct CDR3 sequences, about 20% of them singletons. The sample consisted of naive CD8+ T cells from blood, with Jurkat cell RNA spiked in. Subset meaning: FACS-sorted CD8+CD4-CCR7+CD45RA+ naive T cells. The receptor source for this set is a human donor in good health. Some libraries in this study had Jurkat cell RNA spiked in.

About this clonotype: The CDR3 ends on some other residue instead of the conserved phenylalanine or tryptophan, so this is likely a read error. The chain combines TRBV4-2 with TRBJ1-2; 7 bases are a match to TRBD1. V trimming: 2 bases; J trimming: 2 bases; junction bases outside the gene matches: 2. CDR3 length: 14 amino acids. Per the germline V gene, CDR1 is LGHNA and CDR2 is YNFKEQ. CDR3 amino acids: CASSQLTGNYGYTL. In DNA, the CDR3 is TGTGCCAGCAGCCAACTGACAGGGAACTATGGCTACACCCTC.

This clonotype was counted a few times. This rearrangement joins TRBV12-3 or TRBV12-4 to TRBJ1-5, with D maybe TRBD1 (5 bases). V lost 6 bases to trimming and J lost 4 bases, with 16 bases between them. The CDR3 runs 15 residues. The chain's CDR3 is CASSSSLGANQPQHF. The CDR3 DNA reads as TGTGCCAGCAGCTCCTCTCTTGGGGCTAATCAGCCCCAGCATTTT.

The V gene is TRBV7-9, the J gene TRBJ2-5; 7 bases map to TRBD2. There are 13 residues in the CDR3. Trimming cost V 5 bases and J 1 base; bases outside gene matches: 1. The germline V gene encodes CDR1 SEHNR and CDR2 FQNEAQ (reference sequence). The CDR3 is CASSRTSQETQYF. The CDR3 DNA sequence: TGTGCCAGCAGCCGGACTAGCCAAGAGACCCAGTACTTC.

Many counts were recorded for this clonotype. V and J are TRBV12-3 or TRBV12-4 and TRBJ2-3; 9 bases are shared with TRBD2. Germline trimming cut 1 base from V and 4 bases from J; bases unmatched to any gene: 6. CDR3 length: 16 amino acids. CDR3 in DNA: TGTGCCAGCAGTTTAGGTGCGCGACTAGCGGCAGATACGCAGTATTTT. It encodes CASSLGARLAADTQYF.

The sample holds many counts of this clonotype. The rearrangement links TRBV7-9 to TRBJ2-1, with 7 bases fitting TRBD2. V lost 1 base to trimming and J lost 9 bases; unmatched junction nucleotides: 12. Germline assignment: CDR1 SEHNR and CDR2 FQNEAQ (reference sequence). The CDR3 length is 16 residues. CDR3 nucleotides: TGTGCCAGCAGCTTAGAGGTGGGAGGGCTACTCGGTGAGCAGTTCTTC. As protein: CASSLEVGGLLGEQFF.

Ten or more counts support this clonotype. V is TRBV28 and J is TRBJ1-1, with 10 bases lining up with TRBD1. Germline V gene data show CDR1 as MDHEN and CDR2 as SYDVKM. The V gene end was trimmed by 5 bases and the J gene end by 11 bases; junction bases not matched to a gene: 14. This CDR3 comprises 15 residues. The CDR3 loop reads CASSPPTGGGRGAFF. The DNA of the CDR3 is TGTGCCAGCAGTCCTCCGACAGGGGGCGGCCGGGGGGCTTTCTTT.

This sequence joins TRBV7-9 and TRBJ1-2, with D tentatively TRBD1 (5 bases). CDR1 is SEHNR and CDR2 is FQNEAQ in the germline V gene (reference sequence). With 5 bases removed from V and 5 bases from J, the gap between germline ends came to 9 bases. CDR3 length equals 12 residues. The CDR3: CASSGTEYGYTF. DNA for the CDR3: TGTGCCAGCAGCGGGACGGAATATGGCTACACCTTC.

This clonotype was counted ten times or more. The genes are TRBV9 and TRBJ2-1; the match to TRBD2 covers 10 bases. The V and J ends lost 3 bases and 3 bases, in that order; junction bases with no gene match: 6. This CDR3 has 16 residues. The V gene's germline CDR1 is SGDLS and CDR2 YYNGEE. The CDR3 DNA reads as TGTGCCAGCAGCGCCGAGGGACTAGCGCTCTACAATGAGCAGTTCTTC. Protein sequence: CASSAEGLALYNEQFF.

A note on this clonotype: A much larger clone lies one base from this, so it may be a read error. The rearrangement links TRBV29-1 to TRBJ1-5, with 10 bases lining up with TRBD1. There are 12 residues in the CDR3. Trimming cost V 8 bases and J 8 bases; bases outside gene matches: 6. The germline gives CDR1 SQVTM, CDR2 ANQGSEA. This CDR3 is CSTQTGGEPQHF. The CDR3 nucleotides are TGCAGCACACAGACAGGGGGCGAGCCCCAGCATTTT.

This clonotype was counted ten times or more. This chain uses TRBV7-2 with TRBJ1-2; D is ambiguous. The CDR3 sequence is 12 residues long. Trimming shortened V by 3 bases and J by 14 bases, and 16 bases separated the two germline ends. In germline, CDR1 is SGHTA, CDR2 FQGNSA. CDR3 protein: CASSFMTVTETF. As DNA, the CDR3 is TGTGCCAGCAGCTTCATGACTGTTACGGAAACCTTC.

This clonotype was recorded at least ten times. This sequence joins TRBV5-6 and TRBJ2-6; D gene uncertain. The CDR3 loop spans 17 amino acids. Germline CDR1 SGHDT, CDR2 YYEEEE. Between the trimmed V and J ends, which lost 0 bases and 0 bases, there was a span of 10 bases. The CDR3 DNA reads TGTGCCAGCAGCTTGGGGAACAGCTACTCTGGGGCCAACGTCCTGACTTTC. It yields the protein CASSLGNSYSGANVLTF.

This clonotype occurred many times. The chain recombines TRBV10-3 with TRBJ1-1; no definite D call. The V gene's germline CDR1 is ENHRY and CDR2 SYGVKD. The CDR3 has 14 amino acids. The V and J ends lost 0 bases and 7 bases respectively, with 12 bases between them. The CDR3 bases are TGTGCCATCAGTGAGTCTATGGTGCAGATTGAAGCTTTCTTT. This codes for CAISESMVQIEAFF.

The V call is TRBV4-1, the J call TRBJ2-5; 9 bases fit TRBD2. After removal of 6 bases from V and 1 base from J, the junction contained 6 bases not matched to a gene. Per the germline V gene, CDR1 is MGHRA and CDR2 is YSYEKL. The CDR3 spans 15 residues. This CDR3 is CASRALGLAQETQYF. CDR3 nucleotides: TGCGCCAGCAGGGCATTGGGACTAGCCCAAGAGACCCAGTACTTC.

Ten or more counts support this clonotype. V is TRBV7-6 and J is TRBJ2-3; TRBD1 aligns across 9 bases. Germline assignment: CDR1 SGHVS and CDR2 FNYEAQ. This CDR3 comprises 16 residues. The trim removed 8 bases at V and 4 bases at J, leaving 13 bases unmatched. The CDR3 coding sequence is TGTGCCAGCCCCTGCCGGGACAGGGAAATGGCAGATACGCAGTATTTT. Protein product: CASPCRDREMADTQYF.

This clonotype was picked up many times. V is TRBV10-3 and J is TRBJ1-1, with D perhaps matching TRBD1 (5 bases). Germline V gene sequence: CDR1 ENHRY, CDR2 SYGVKD. This CDR3 has 15 residues. Trimming shortened V by 0 bases and J by 0 bases, and 8 bases separated the two germline ends. For the CDR3, the DNA is TGTGCCATCAGTGAGTCCGGGGGGATGAACACTGAAGCTTTCTTT. Translating it yields CAISESGGMNTEAFF.

The chain is built from TRBV7-9 and TRBJ1-4; D remains unclear. V lost 2 bases, J lost 4 bases, and 17 bases lay in between. The CDR3 runs 17 residues. Germline V lookup: CDR1 SEHNR, CDR2 FQNEAQ (reference sequence). CDR3 DNA sequence: TGTGCCAGCAGCTTACCCCCCTCGACGGGGAGTAATGAAAAACTGTTTTTT. Its translation is CASSLPPSTGSNEKLFF.

About this clonotype: A far larger clone is off by one base, so a read error is likely. The CDR3 does not close with the conserved phenylalanine or tryptophan, likely indicating a read error. The rearrangement links TRBV7-9 to TRBJ1-1, with a tentative D call TRBD1 (5 bases). The CDR3 consists of 13 residues. CDR1 is SEHNR, CDR2 FQNEAQ, per germline (reference sequence). Trimming pared 1 base from V and 5 bases from J, leaving 8 bases between. The CDR3 loop is CASSLGGATEAFL. DNA for the CDR3: TGTGCCAGCAGCTTAGGGGGCGCGACTGAAGCTTTCCTT.

This clonotype was detected many times. The chain is built from TRBV6-5 and TRBJ1-1, with D maybe TRBD1 (6 bases). CDR3 length: 15 residues. Trimming removed 4 bases from V and 0 bases from J, with 12 bases in between. The germline V gene encodes CDR1 MNHEY and CDR2 SVGAGI. In DNA form, the CDR3 reads TGTGCCAGCAGTTTATACAGGGTCATGAACACTGAAGCTTTCTTT. As protein: CASSLYRVMNTEAFF.

V usage is TRBV12-3 or TRBV12-4 and J usage is TRBJ1-3; the match to TRBD1 covers 8 bases. CDR3 length equals 19 residues. V was pared by 9 bases and J by 0 bases, with 19 bases of the junction left unmatched. This chain's CDR3 is CASSAARQGIMISGNTIYF. The CDR3, as DNA: TGTGCCAGTTCCGCGGCGAGACAGGGGATAATGATCTCTGGAAACACCATATATTTT.

The sample holds a few counts of this clonotype. The V and J genes are TRBV4-3 and TRBJ1-6; D call uncertain. CDR1 and CDR2 (germline): LGHNA, YSLEER. This CDR3 comprises 16 residues. V shed 3 bases and J shed 7 bases, with 16 bases lying between them. The CDR3 DNA reads as TGCGCCAGCAGCCAGTGGCTAGAATCAGTAAATTCACCCCTCCACTTT. It codes for CASSQWLESVNSPLHF.

Regarding this clonotype: Germline is not matched at one junction end, which may reflect a read error. The chain joins TRBV9 to TRBJ1-2; TRBD1 matches 7 bases. The CDR3 totals 14 residues. CDR1 and CDR2 (germline): SGDLS, YYNGEE. CDR3 sequence: CASSLTLGQEGYAF. The CDR3 DNA sequence: TGTGCCAGCAGCCTTACGCTAGGACAGGAAGGCTACGCCTTC.

This clonotype was detected ten times or more. Here the CDR3 reads CASSLGSGRRNTEAFF. The CDR3 DNA sequence: TGTGCCAGCAGTTTAGGTTCCGGCAGGAGGAACACTGAAGCTTTCTTT. V usage is TRBV28 and J usage is TRBJ1-1; D call uncertain. Germline assignment: CDR1 MDHEN and CDR2 SYDVKM. This CDR3 contains 16 residues. Trimming took off 2 bases at V and 1 base at J, with 14 bases between the two ends.

This clonotype was detected a few times. The CDR3 region has the DNA TGTGCCTGGAGCGAGGGGTCCTCCTACGAGCAGTACTTC. Translating gives CAWSEGSSYEQYF. The chain links TRBV30 to TRBJ2-7; either TRBD1 or TRBD2 may supply D (5 bases each). The CDR3 loop spans 13 amino acids. Germline CDR1 and CDR2: GTSNPN and SVGIG (reference sequence). The ends were cut back, 3 bases at V and 0 bases at J, with 9 bases in the middle.

Comment on this clonotype: With a much larger clone just one base away, this may be a read error. The chain links TRBV19 to TRBJ2-1; 11 nucleotides line up with TRBD2. The CDR3 is made up of 14 amino acids. Germline values: CDR1 LNHDA, CDR2 SQIVND (reference sequence). The CDR3 protein is CASTKLAGDPEQCF. For the CDR3, the DNA is TGTGCCAGTACCAAACTAGCGGGGGACCCTGAGCAGTGCTTC.

This clonotype was observed many times. The gene calls are TRBV7-2 and TRBJ2-7, with 7 bases fitting TRBD1. The V segment lost 4 bases and the J segment 0 bases; nucleotides outside the gene matches: 6. CDR3 size: 15 residues. Germline CDR1 reads SGHTA; CDR2 reads FQGNSA. The CDR3 DNA reads as TGTGCCAGCAGCTCCGGGACAGCGAGCTCCTACGAGCAGTACTTC. It is translated as CASSSGTASSYEQYF.